This is a list of T cell receptor beta chains from one sample in a study of PD-L1 blockade in urothelial cancer. Sequencing used immunoSEQ multiplex PCR; TCRdb keeps in-frame clones, though not all of them. The table has more than 85,000 clones, roughly nine tenths seen once; the top ten hold 0.75% to 0.95%. This material consisted of PBMCs, taken around atezolizumab (anti-PD-L1) treatment. These receptors were obtained from a woman older than 75 with urothelial cancer. The CDR3 runs from the conserved cysteine through the conserved F or W. D genes are given only for firm matches. Not all rows give a size; the values are once, few, many and, for expanded clones, a class.

V gene	D gene	J gene	clone size	CDR3 DNA	CDR3 protein
TRBV27	-	TRBJ1-5	once	TGTGCCAGCAGCGCCACGCCTAGTCGGCCCCAGCATTTT	CASSATPSRPQHF
TRBV5-1	-	TRBJ2-7	-	TGCGCCAGCAGCTTCGTTATTACCGGGACATACCGATCCTACGAGCAGTACTTC	CASSFVITGTYRSYEQYF
TRBV5-4	TRBD2	TRBJ2-1	once	TGTGCCAGCAGCCCCCGACTAGCGCTCCCGGTTGGGCAGTTCTTC	CASSPRLALPVGQFF
TRBV7-2	TRBD1	TRBJ1-3	few	TGTGCCAGCAGCCTAAGACAGGGATTCGGAAACACCATATATTTT	CASSLRQGFGNTIYF
TRBV7-9	-	TRBJ1-1	-	TGTGCCAGCAGTCGGGGAGGCTCTGAAGCTTTCTTT	CASSRGGSEAFF
TRBV4-2	-	TRBJ2-3	-	TGTGCCAGCAGCCAAGGGAAAGGGGCCAACACAGATACGCAGTATTTT	CASSQGKGANTDTQYF
TRBV9	TRBD2	TRBJ2-2	-	TGTGCCAGCACGGCTAGCGGCACCGGGGAGCTGTTTTTT	CASTASGTGELFF
TRBV5-1	-	TRBJ2-2	-	TGCGCCAGCAGCTTGGGACAGCCCGTCACCGGGGAGCTGTTTTTT	CASSLGQPVTGELFF
TRBV7-2	TRBD1	TRBJ1-1	-	TGTGCCAGCAGCGCCAGACAGGGAAACACTGAAGCTTTCTTT	CASSARQGNTEAFF
TRBV20-1	TRBD1	TRBJ1-1	few	TGCAGTGCTAGACGACAGGGTGAAGCTTTCTTT	CSARRQGEAFF
TRBV5-8	TRBD2	TRBJ2-1	-	TGTGCCAGCTCCGTCCAGGGGCTAGCGGGAGGGCGTGAGCAGTTCTTC	CASSVQGLAGGREQFF
TRBV27	TRBD2	TRBJ2-1	once	TGTGCCAGCAGTTGGCGGGAGGGCCGTGAGCAGTTCTTC	CASSWREGREQFF
TRBV7-7	TRBD2	TRBJ2-5	-	TGTGCCAGCAGCCGGGGCGGGAGGAACCAAGAGACCCAGTACTTC	CASSRGGRNQETQYF
TRBV2	TRBD2	TRBJ2-7	-	TGTGCCAGCAGTGAAGGGAAAGCGGGAGGCGGATCCTACGAGCAGTACTTC	CASSEGKAGGGSYEQYF
TRBV9	TRBD1	TRBJ1-3	-	TGTGCCAGCAGCCCCGGGACAGGGGGCGCGGCCATATATTTT	CASSPGTGGAAIYF
TRBV11-2	TRBD2	TRBJ2-5	-	TGTGCCAGCAGCTTGAGCGGGAGGGGAGAGACCCAGTACTTC	CASSLSGRGETQYF
TRBV7-9	TRBD1	TRBJ1-5	-	TGTGCCAGCAGCTTAGGGGACAGATATCAGCCCCAGCATTTT	CASSLGDRYQPQHF
TRBV28	TRBD2	TRBJ2-1	-	TGTGCCAGCAGAAGTGGTCTGCTTTTAGGTTTAGCGGGAGAGTCCTACAATGAGCAGTTCTTC	CASRSGLLLGLAGESYNEQFF
TRBV18	TRBD2	TRBJ2-1	-	TGTGCCAGCTCACCACGTTCGAGCGGGAGGGTCTTAATTGTTAATGAGCAGTTCTTC	CASSPRSSGRVLIVNEQFF
TRBV7-2	-	TRBJ2-4	-	TGTGCCAGCAGTTCCGACCCCCGGGACATTCAGTACTTC	CASSSDPRDIQYF
TRBV28	-	TRBJ1-2	-	TGTGCCAGCAGTTTACGGAACTATGGCTACACCTTC	CASSLRNYGYTF
TRBV23-1	TRBD1	TRBJ1-2	-	TGCGCCAGCAGTCGGTGGGACAGCCACTATGGCTACACCTTC	CASSRWDSHYGYTF
TRBV10-3	TRBD1	TRBJ2-2	-	TGTGCCATCAGTCCCAAGTCGACAGGGGTGAACACCGGGGAGCTGTTTTTT	CAISPKSTGVNTGELFF
TRBV27	TRBD1	TRBJ1-1	once	TGTGCCAGCGCCTTGAACAGGGGGCGTACTGAAGCTTTCTTT	CASALNRGRTEAFF
TRBV5-1	TRBD2	TRBJ2-1	-	TGCGCCAGCAGCTTGATGGGCCCTAGCGGGATTATGAGCTCCTACAATGAGCAGTTCTTC	CASSLMGPSGIMSSYNEQFF
TRBV7-9	-	TRBJ1-3	-	TGTGCCAGCAGCCCAGAAGGGACTGTCCCTGGAAACACCATATATTTT	CASSPEGTVPGNTIYF
TRBV7-3	TRBD1	TRBJ1-1	-	TGTGCCAGCAGCTTGGGACAGGTCATGAACACTGAAGCTTTCTTT	CASSLGQVMNTEAFF
TRBV5-8	TRBD2	TRBJ2-1	-	TGTGCCAGCAGCTGGACCGGGACTAGCGGAGTCTACAATGAGCAGTTCTTC	CASSWTGTSGVYNEQFF
TRBV14	-	TRBJ2-7	-	TGTGCCAGCAGCCAAGATCAGCTAGCGCACCTCTCCTACGAGCAGTACTTC	CASSQDQLAHLSYEQYF
TRBV18	-	TRBJ2-2	-	TGTGCCAGCTCACCTCCCCTAAAAAGAGACACCGGGGAGCTGTTTTTT	CASSPPLKRDTGELFF
TRBV5-6	TRBD1	TRBJ2-5	once	TGTGCCAGCAGCGCGGCGGTGGGGACAGGGGAGACCCAGTACTTC	CASSAAVGTGETQYF
TRBV9	-	TRBJ1-3	-	TGTGCCAGCAGCGTAGGGCCCGGAAACACCATATATTTT	CASSVGPGNTIYF
TRBV30	-	TRBJ1-1	once	TGTGCCTGGAGTGTAACCCGCCTTGGTGCCGGGAAGGACACTGAAGCTTTCTTT	CAWSVTRLGAGKDTEAFF